This entry describes one TCR beta chain. Its antigen is not known. Use of 60 Vbeta and 13 Jbeta primers characterized the PCR. Assay: immunoSEQ multiplex PCR; the TCRdb copy retains only in-frame clones and omits some. This repertoire shows around 150,000 clones, about 80% found once; its top ten account for about 9.9%. From germline, CDR1 is SGDLS and CDR2 YYNGEE. This CDR3 region has 14 residues. V lost 4 bases to trimming and J lost 4 bases, with 9 bases between them. This entry comes from a study of cytomegalovirus exposure and HLA in healthy donors. In the study overall: Around 86 million unique TCRs, all from HLA-typed donors, were included in an early release of the data. Overall study findings and caveats: An assumption of roughly uniform sequencing depth across donors underlay the presence/absence analyses. There were some V segments, including TRBV6-2 and TRBV6-3, excluded as indistinguishable.

The sequence was collected from a man younger than 35 in good health and CMV-seropositive. Sequencing input: PBMCs. The genes are TRBV9 and TRBJ2-6; D remains ambiguous. CDR3 nucleotides: TGTGCCAGCAGCCCAGGCCCCGGGGCCAACGTCCTGACTTTC. This sequence encodes CASSPGPGANVLTF.